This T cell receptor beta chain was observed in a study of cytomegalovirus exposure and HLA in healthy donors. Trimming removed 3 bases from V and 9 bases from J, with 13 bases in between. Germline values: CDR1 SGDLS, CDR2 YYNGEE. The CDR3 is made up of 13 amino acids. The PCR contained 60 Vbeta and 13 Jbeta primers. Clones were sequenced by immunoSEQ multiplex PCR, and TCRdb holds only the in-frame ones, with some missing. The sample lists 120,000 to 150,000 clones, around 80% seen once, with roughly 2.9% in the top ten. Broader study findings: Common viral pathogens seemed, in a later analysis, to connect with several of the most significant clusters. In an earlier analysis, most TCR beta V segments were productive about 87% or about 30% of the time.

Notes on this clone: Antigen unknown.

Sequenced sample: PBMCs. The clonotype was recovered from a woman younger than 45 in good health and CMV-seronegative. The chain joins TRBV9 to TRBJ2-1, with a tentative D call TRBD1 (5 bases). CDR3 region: CASSAQGVREQFF. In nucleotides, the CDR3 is TGTGCCAGCAGCGCACAAGGGGTGCGTGAGCAGTTCTTC. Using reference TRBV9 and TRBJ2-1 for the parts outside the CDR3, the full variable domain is DSGVTQTPKHLITATGQRVTLRCSPRSGDLSVYWYQQSLDQGLQFLIQYYNGEERAKGNILERFSAQQFPDLHSELNLSSLELGDSALYFCASSAQGVREQFFGPGTRLTVL.